The 19 T cell receptor beta chains below were found in one sample sequenced in a study of CD8 T cells in Susac syndrome (dated by TCRdb to about 2019). The library was produced with the immunoSEQ multiplex PCR assay. RNA was extracted with the RNeasy kit and roughly 0.5 to 1 ug was reverse transcribed using random hexamers. The public reads were quality trimmed at Q25 with fastp and then assembled into clones with MiXCR by TCRdb, keeping productive beta chains. CDR3 protein sequences are deduplicated, and each keeps its most common genes and DNA. This sample gives 150,000 to 200,000 distinct CDR3 sequences in total; around 95% of them show up just once. The ten largest clonotypes hold over 0.11% of the sample. Sequencing was carried out using CD4+ T cells from PBMCs. The receptor source for this set is a human donor in good health.

As regards this clonotype: It is unclear where the CDR3 begins or ends on the DNA, so no DNA is shown, and the CDR3 is as TCRdb lists it. The chain joins TRBV12-3 or TRBV12-4 to TRBJ1-1; the table names TRBD1, a call not compared with the DNA. The CDR3 extends over 16 residues, inclusive of both ends. The chain's CDR3 is CASSSSTGGADTEAFF.

This rearrangement joins TRBV29-1 to TRBJ2-1; 7 positions agree with TRBD1. Losses at the gene ends were 5 bases for V and 6 bases for J; bases not matched to a gene: 7. Germline V gives CDR1 SQVTM, CDR2 ANQGSEA. The CDR3 has 13 residues. CDR3 region: CSVRQGNFNEQFF. In DNA form, the CDR3 reads TGCAGCGTTAGACAGGGTAATTTCAATGAGCAGTTCTTC.

V usage is TRBV20-1 and J usage is TRBJ1-6; 7 positions match TRBD1. V trimming: 6 bases; J trimming: 5 bases; junction bases outside the gene matches: 4. The CDR3 extends over 13 amino acids. Germline V CDR1 and CDR2: DFQATT, SNEGSKA (reference sequence). The CDR3 here is CSATGTDNSPLHF. The CDR3 nucleotides are TGCAGTGCCACCGGGACAGATAATTCACCCCTCCACTTT.

The J gene is TRBJ2-7, the V gene TRBV3-1; possible D gene TRBD2, 5 bases. Germline CDR1 and CDR2: LGHDT and YNNKEL (reference sequence). CDR3 length: 14 amino acids. Trimming removed 1 base from V and 6 bases from J, with 13 bases in between. CDR3 nucleotides: TGTGCCAGCAGCCAAGTGAGCGGTCTGGGCGAGCAGTACTTC. Amino acids: CASSQVSGLGEQYF.

This clonotype occurred once. The chain joins TRBV7-9 to TRBJ1-1; 12 bases are a match to TRBD1. Germline-derived CDR1 and CDR2 are SEHNR and FQNEAQ (reference sequence). The CDR3 extends over 17 amino acids. The V gene end was trimmed by 5 bases and the J gene end by 4 bases; junction bases not matched to a gene: 11. The CDR3: CASSHVPGQGAGTEAFF. The CDR3 region has the DNA TGTGCCAGCAGCCATGTCCCGGGACAGGGGGCGGGCACTGAAGCTTTCTTT. Combining the CDR3 with reference TRBV7-9 and TRBJ1-1 gives the whole variable domain DTGVSQNPRHKITKRGQNVTFRCDPISEHNRLYWYRQTLGQGPEFLTYFQNEAQLEKSRLLSDRFSAERPKGSFSTLEIQRTEQGDSAMYLCASSHVPGQGAGTEAFFGQGTRLTVV.

The chain links TRBV5-1 to TRBJ2-7; 9 bases agree with TRBD1. V gave up 0 bases and J gave up 3 bases; unmatched junction bases: 4. Germline-derived CDR1 and CDR2 are SGHRS and YFSETQ. The CDR3 is 15 amino acids. This chain's CDR3 is CASSLVDRGYYEQYF. The CDR3 region has the DNA TGCGCCAGCAGCTTGGTGGACAGGGGATACTACGAGCAGTACTTC.

The rearrangement joins TRBV5-1 to TRBJ2-7, with 7 bases aligning to TRBD1. The CDR3 extends over 14 amino acids. Trimming at V came to 4 bases and at J to 2 bases, leaving 6 bases not matched to a gene. Per the germline V gene, CDR1 is SGHRS and CDR2 is YFSETQ. The CDR3 DNA reads TGCGCCAGCAGCGGAACAGGGGTTACCTACGAGCAGTACTTC. It specifies CASSGTGVTYEQYF.

The chain couples TRBV5-6 to TRBJ1-1; no definite D call. Germline V gene sequence: CDR1 SGHDT, CDR2 YYEEEE. The ends were cut back, 2 bases at V and 7 bases at J, with 9 bases in the middle. The CDR3 loop spans 12 amino acids. CDR3 sequence (DNA): TGTGCCAGCAGCTTTCGTCGGTATGAAGCTTTCTTT. It translates to CASSFRRYEAFF.

The chain couples TRBV7-3 to TRBJ2-2, with D hard to call. The CDR3 spans 14 residues. V lost 3 bases, J lost 0 bases, and 5 bases lay in between. Germline V gene data show CDR1 as SGHTA and CDR2 as FQGTGA. The CDR3 here is CASSFGANTGELFF. For the CDR3, the DNA is TGTGCCAGCAGCTTCGGAGCGAACACCGGGGAGCTGTTTTTT. The entire variable domain, with the rest obtained from reference TRBV7-3 and TRBJ2-2, is as follows: GAGVSQTPSNKVTEKGKYVELRCDPISGHTALYWYRQSLGQGPEFLIYFQGTGAADDSGLPNDRFFAVRPEGSVSTLKIQRTERGDSAVYLCASSFGANTGELFFGEGSRLTVL.

V gene TRBV6-1 combines with J gene TRBJ1-6, with D perhaps TRBD1 (6 bases). Trimming removed 6 bases at V and 10 bases at J, with 19 bases between. The CDR3 covers 15 residues. CDR1 is MNHNS, CDR2 SASEGT, per germline. The CDR3 DNA sequence: TGTGCCAGCAGCCCAAAGGGGGAAGGAGGCTCACCCCTCCACTTT. Protein: CASSPKGEGGSPLHF.

This sequence joins TRBV2 and TRBJ1-1; 9 bases are a match to TRBD1. The CDR3 extends over 17 amino acids. Germline V lookup: CDR1 SNHLY, CDR2 FYNNEI. The junction had 11 bases not matched to a gene; V was cut back by 2 bases and J by 4 bases. CDR3 protein: CASSEQPGTGPGTEAFF. CDR3 DNA sequence: TGTGCCAGCAGTGAACAGCCCGGGACAGGGCCGGGCACTGAAGCTTTCTTT.

The genes are TRBV20-1 and TRBJ2-7; 12 bases line up with TRBD2. The CDR3 runs to 15 residues. V lost 1 base, J lost 5 bases, and 6 bases stayed unmatched. Per germline, CDR1 DFQATT and CDR2 SNEGSKA (reference sequence). The chain's CDR3 is CSARGSSGGGNEQYF. The DNA for the CDR3 is TGCAGTGCTAGAGGTTCTAGCGGGGGGGGGAACGAGCAGTACTTC.

The DNA for the CDR3 is TGTGCCAGCAGCCAAGGAAAGGGGGCTTTGACAGATACGCAGTATTTT. Its protein product is CASSQGKGALTDTQYF. The chain joins TRBV3-1 to TRBJ2-3; 7 positions agree with TRBD1. The CDR3 has 16 amino acids. Unmatched junction bases numbered 7, after V lost 1 base and J lost 3 bases. Per the germline V gene, CDR1 is LGHDT and CDR2 is YNNKEL (reference sequence).

V is TRBV6-6 and J is TRBJ2-1, with D possibly matching TRBD1 (7 bases). The V end was cut by 2 bases, the J end by 5 bases, with 10 bases between. This CDR3 contains 14 residues. CDR1 is MNHNY, CDR2 SVGAGI, per germline (reference sequence). The CDR3 region is CASSYPGGHNEQFF. CDR3 nucleotides: TGTGCCAGCAGTTACCCAGGGGGGCACAATGAGCAGTTCTTC.

The gene calls are TRBV29-1 and TRBJ2-6, with D perhaps matching TRBD2 (5 bases). V lost 7 bases, J lost 0 bases, and 13 bases lay in between. Germline CDR1 is SQVTM and CDR2 is ANQGSEA. The CDR3 sequence is 15 residues long. CDR3 nucleotide sequence: TGCAGCGCGACCCCGGGGAACTCTGGGGCCAACGTCCTGACTTTC. It codes for CSATPGNSGANVLTF.

The rearrangement links TRBV7-9 to TRBJ2-3; D could derive from TRBD1 or TRBD2 (5 bases each). This CDR3 has 15 amino acids. Germline assignment: CDR1 SEHNR and CDR2 FQNEAQ (reference sequence). V was trimmed by 5 bases and J by 1 base, leaving 13 bases between them. The CDR3 protein is CASSQLRDGTDTQYF. For the CDR3, the DNA is TGTGCCAGCAGCCAACTCAGGGACGGCACAGATACGCAGTATTTT.

The chain couples TRBV5-4 to TRBJ2-3, with 13 bases aligning to TRBD2. Germline values: CDR1 SGHNT, CDR2 YYREEE (reference sequence). After removal of 2 bases from V and 0 bases from J, the junction contained 12 bases not matched to a gene. The CDR3 is 20 amino acids. The CDR3 DNA follows: TGTGCCAGCAGCTTCCAGGGGAGGACTAGCGGGGGCCCCAGCACAGATACGCAGTATTTT. Translation gives CASSFQGRTSGGPSTDTQYF.

The chain employs TRBV11-2 and TRBJ2-2; TRBD1 matches 7 bases. The CDR3 consists of 16 residues. Germline CDR1 and CDR2: SGHAT and FQNNGV. The V and J ends lost 3 bases and 0 bases, in that order; junction bases with no gene match: 4. The chain's CDR3 is CASSFNRGSNTGELFF. The CDR3 DNA reads as TGTGCCAGCAGCTTTAACAGGGGATCGAACACCGGGGAGCTGTTTTTT.

The chain combines TRBV7-3 with TRBJ1-2, with D perhaps matching TRBD1 (6 bases). Germline V gene sequence: CDR1 SGHTA, CDR2 FQGTGA. The CDR3 runs to 14 residues. V gave up 5 bases and J gave up 2 bases, with 12 bases separating them. The CDR3, as DNA: TGTGCCAGCAGCCCGGACAGCTCGAACTATGGCTACACCTTC. Protein sequence: CASSPDSSNYGYTF.